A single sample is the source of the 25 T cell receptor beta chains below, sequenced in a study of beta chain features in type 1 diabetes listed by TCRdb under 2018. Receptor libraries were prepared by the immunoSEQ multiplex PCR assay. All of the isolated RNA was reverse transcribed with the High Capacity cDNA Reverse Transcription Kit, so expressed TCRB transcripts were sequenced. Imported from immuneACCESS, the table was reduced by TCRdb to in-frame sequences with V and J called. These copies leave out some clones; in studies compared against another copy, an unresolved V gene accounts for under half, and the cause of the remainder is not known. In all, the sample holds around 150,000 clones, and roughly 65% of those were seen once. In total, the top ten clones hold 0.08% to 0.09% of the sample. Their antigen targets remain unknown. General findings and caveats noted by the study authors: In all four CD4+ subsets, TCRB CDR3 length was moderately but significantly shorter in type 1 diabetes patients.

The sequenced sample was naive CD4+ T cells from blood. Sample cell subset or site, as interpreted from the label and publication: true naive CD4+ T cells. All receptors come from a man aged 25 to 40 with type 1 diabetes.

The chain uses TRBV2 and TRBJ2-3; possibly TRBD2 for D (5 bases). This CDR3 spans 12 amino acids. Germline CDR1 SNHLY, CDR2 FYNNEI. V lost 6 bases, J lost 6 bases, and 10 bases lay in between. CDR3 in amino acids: CASRGLEDTQYF. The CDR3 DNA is TGTGCCAGCAGAGGACTGGAGGATACGCAGTATTTT.

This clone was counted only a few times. The CDR3 sequence: CAWKGPGNQPQHF. CDR3 sequence (DNA): TGTGCCTGGAAGGGTCCGGGGAATCAGCCCCAGCATTTT. The chain has TRBV30 and TRBJ1-5, with D uncertain. The CDR3 covers 13 residues. Deletions cut 4 bases from V and 4 bases from J, with 11 bases between. The germline CDR1 and CDR2 sequences are GTSNPN and SVGIG (reference sequence).

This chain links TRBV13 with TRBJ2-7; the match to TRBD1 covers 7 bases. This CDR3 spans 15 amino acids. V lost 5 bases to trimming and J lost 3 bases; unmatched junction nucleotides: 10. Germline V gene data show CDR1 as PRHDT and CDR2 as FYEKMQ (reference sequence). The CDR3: CASSLRTGNLYEQYF. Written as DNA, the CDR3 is TGTGCCAGCAGCCTTCGGACAGGAAACCTCTACGAGCAGTACTTC. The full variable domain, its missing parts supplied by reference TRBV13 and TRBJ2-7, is AAGVIQSPRHLIKEKRETATLKCYPIPRHDTVYWYQQGPGQDPQFLISFYEKMQSDKGSIPDRFSAQQFSDYHSELNMSSLELGDSALYFCASSLRTGNLYEQYFGPGTRLTVT.

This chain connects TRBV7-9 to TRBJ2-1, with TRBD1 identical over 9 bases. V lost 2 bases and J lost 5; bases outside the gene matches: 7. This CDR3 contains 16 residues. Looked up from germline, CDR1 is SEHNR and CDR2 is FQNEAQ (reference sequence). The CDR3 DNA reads TGTGCCAGCAGCTTAATACTGGGACAGGGTAACAATGAGCAGTTCTTC. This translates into CASSLILGQGNNEQFF.

The chain's CDR3 is CASSLGSTEQYF. CDR3 nucleotides: TGTGCCAGCAGCTTAGGAAGTACGGAGCAGTACTTC. V and J are TRBV7-2 and TRBJ2-7; no reliable D call. The CDR3 runs to 12 residues. The ends were cut back, 1 base at V and 7 bases at J, with 8 bases in the middle. Per the germline V gene, CDR1 is SGHTA and CDR2 is FQGNSA.

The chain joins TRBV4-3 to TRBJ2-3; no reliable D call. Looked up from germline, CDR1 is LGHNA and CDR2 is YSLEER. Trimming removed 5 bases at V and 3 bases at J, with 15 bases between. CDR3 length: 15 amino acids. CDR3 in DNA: TGCGCCAGCAGCTCTGATTCCTCCCGTACAGATACGCAGTATTTT. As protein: CASSSDSSRTDTQYF.

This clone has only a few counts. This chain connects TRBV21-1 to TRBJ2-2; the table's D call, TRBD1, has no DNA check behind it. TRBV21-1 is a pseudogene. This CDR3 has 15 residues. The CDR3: CASSSRTGFTGELFF. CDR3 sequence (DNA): TGTGCCAGCAGCAGCCGGACAGGGTTCACCGGGGAGCTGTTTTTT.

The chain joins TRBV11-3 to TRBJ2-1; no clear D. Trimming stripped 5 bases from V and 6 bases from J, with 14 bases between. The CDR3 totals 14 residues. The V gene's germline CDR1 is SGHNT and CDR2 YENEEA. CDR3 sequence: CASSASVFGNEQFF. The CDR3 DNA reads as TGTGCCAGCAGCGCATCTGTCTTCGGCAATGAGCAGTTCTTC.

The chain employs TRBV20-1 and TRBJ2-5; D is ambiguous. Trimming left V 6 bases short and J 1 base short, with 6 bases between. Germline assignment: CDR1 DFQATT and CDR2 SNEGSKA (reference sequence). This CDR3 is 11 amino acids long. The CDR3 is CSAVSQETQYF. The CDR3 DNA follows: TGCAGTGCCGTATCCCAAGAGACCCAGTACTTC.

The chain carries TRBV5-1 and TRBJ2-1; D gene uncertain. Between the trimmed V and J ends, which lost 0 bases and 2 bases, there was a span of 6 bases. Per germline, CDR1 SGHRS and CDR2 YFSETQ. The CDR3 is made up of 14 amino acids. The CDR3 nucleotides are TGCGCCAGCAGCTTGGAACAGACCTACAATGAGCAGTTCTTC. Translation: CASSLEQTYNEQFF. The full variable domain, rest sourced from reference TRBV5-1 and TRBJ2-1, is KAGVTQTPRYLIKTRGQQVTLSCSPISGHRSVSWYQQTPGQGLQFLFEYFSETQRNKGNFPGRFSGRQFSNSRSEMNVSTLELGDSALYLCASSLEQTYNEQFFGPGTRLTVL.

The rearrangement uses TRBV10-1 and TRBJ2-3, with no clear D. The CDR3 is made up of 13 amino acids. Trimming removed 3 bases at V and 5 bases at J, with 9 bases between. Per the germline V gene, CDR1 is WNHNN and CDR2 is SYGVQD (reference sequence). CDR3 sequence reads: CASSDRSQDTQYF. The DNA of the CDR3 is TGCGCCAGCAGTGATCGCAGCCAAGATACGCAGTATTTT.

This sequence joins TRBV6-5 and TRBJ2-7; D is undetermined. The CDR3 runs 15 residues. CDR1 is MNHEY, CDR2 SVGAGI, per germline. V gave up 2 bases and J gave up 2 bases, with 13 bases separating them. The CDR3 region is CASSYLAGRTYEQYF. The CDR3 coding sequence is TGTGCCAGCAGTTACCTGGCAGGACGGACCTACGAGCAGTACTTC.

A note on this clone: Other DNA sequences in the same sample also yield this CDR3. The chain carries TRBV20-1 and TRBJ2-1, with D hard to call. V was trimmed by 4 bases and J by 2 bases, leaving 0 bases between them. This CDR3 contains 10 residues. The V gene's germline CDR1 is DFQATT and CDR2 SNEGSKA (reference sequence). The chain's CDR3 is CSATYNEQFF. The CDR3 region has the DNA TGCAGTGCTACCTACAATGAGCAGTTCTTC.

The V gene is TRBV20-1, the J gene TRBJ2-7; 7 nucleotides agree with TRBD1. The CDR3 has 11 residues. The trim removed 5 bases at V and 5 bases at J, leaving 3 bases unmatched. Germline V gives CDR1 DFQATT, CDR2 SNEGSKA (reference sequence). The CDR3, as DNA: TGCAGTGCTCTGACAGGGAACGAGCAGTACTTC. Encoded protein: CSALTGNEQYF.

CDR3 bases: TGTGCCAGCAGCCTGACAAGCTATCAGCCCCAGCATTTT. It codes for CASSLTSYQPQHF. The chain carries TRBV28 and TRBJ1-5; D is undetermined. The germline V and J ends were trimmed by 6 bases and 5 bases, with 11 bases remaining between them. This CDR3 spans 13 amino acids. Germline values: CDR1 MDHEN, CDR2 SYDVKM.

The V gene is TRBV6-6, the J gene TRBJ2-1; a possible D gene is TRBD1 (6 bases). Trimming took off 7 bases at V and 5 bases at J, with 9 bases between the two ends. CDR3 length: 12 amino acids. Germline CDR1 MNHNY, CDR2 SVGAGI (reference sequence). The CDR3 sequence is CASKGQNNEQFF. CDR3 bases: TGTGCCAGCAAAGGACAGAACAATGAGCAGTTCTTC.

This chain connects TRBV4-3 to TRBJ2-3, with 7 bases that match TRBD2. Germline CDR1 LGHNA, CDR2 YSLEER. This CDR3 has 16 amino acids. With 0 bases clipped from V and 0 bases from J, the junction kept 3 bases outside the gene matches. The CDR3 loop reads CASSQDLAVSTDTQYF. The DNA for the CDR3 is TGCGCCAGCAGCCAAGATCTAGCGGTTAGCACAGATACGCAGTATTTT.

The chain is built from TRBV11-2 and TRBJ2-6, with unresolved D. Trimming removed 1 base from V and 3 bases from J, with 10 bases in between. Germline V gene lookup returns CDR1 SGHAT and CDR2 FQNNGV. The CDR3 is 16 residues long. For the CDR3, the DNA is TGTGCCAGCAGCTTAGGCCCTTGGAATGGGGCCAACGTCCTGACTTTC. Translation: CASSLGPWNGANVLTF.

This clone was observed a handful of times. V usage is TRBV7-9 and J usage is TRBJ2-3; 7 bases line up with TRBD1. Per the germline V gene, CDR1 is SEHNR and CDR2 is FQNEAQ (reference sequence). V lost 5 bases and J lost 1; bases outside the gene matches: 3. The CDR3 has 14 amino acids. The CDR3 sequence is CASSTGQGTDTQYF. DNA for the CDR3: TGTGCCAGCAGCACAGGACAGGGCACAGATACGCAGTATTTT. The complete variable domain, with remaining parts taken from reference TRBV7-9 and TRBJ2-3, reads DTGVSQNPRHKITKRGQNVTFRCDPISEHNRLYWYRQTLGQGPEFLTYFQNEAQLEKSRLLSDRFSAERPKGSFSTLEIQRTEQGDSAMYLCASSTGQGTDTQYFGPGTRLTVL.

The CDR3 DNA reads TGTGCCAGCAGTGGCGGACATAATGAGCAGTTCTTC. Residues: CASSGGHNEQFF. The chain couples TRBV2 to TRBJ2-1, with a possible D match to TRBD1 (5 bases). Germline CDR1 reads SNHLY; CDR2 reads FYNNEI. Trimming removed 4 bases from V and 7 bases from J, with 8 bases in between. The CDR3 runs 12 residues.

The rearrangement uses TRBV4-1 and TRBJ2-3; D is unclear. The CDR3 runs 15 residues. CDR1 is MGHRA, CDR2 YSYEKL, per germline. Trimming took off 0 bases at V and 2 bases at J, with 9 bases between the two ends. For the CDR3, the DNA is TGCGCCAGCAGCCAAGATGTAAGCTCCACAGATACGCAGTATTTT. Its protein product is CASSQDVSSTDTQYF.

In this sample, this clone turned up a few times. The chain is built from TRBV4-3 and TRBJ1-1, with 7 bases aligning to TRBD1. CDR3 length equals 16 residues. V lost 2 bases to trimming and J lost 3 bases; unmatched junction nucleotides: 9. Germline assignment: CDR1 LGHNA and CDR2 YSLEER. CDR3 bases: TGCGCCAGCAGCCAAACAGGGGCTTTGGGTTACACTGAAGCTTTCTTT. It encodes CASSQTGALGYTEAFF.

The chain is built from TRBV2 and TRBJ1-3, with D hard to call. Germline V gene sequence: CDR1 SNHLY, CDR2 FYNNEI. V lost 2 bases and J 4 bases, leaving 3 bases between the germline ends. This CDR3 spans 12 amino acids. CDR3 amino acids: CASSESGNTIYF. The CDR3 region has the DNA TGTGCCAGCAGTGAATCCGGAAACACCATATATTTT. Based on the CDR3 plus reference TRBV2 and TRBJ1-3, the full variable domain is EPEVTQTPSHQVTQMGQEVILRCVPISNHLYFYWYRQILGQKVEFLVSFYNNEISEKSEIFDDQFSVERPDGSNFTLKIRSTKLEDSAMYFCASSESGNTIYFGEGSWLTVV.

CDR3 sequence: CASSKNRVTDTQYF. DNA of the CDR3: TGTGCCAGCAGTAAAAACAGGGTGACAGATACGCAGTATTTT. The rearrangement links TRBV27 to TRBJ2-3, with D perhaps matching TRBD1 (6 bases). The V end lost 5 bases, the J end lost 3 bases, and 12 bases lay between the germline ends. CDR1 and CDR2 (germline): MNHEY, SMNVEV (reference sequence). The CDR3 has 14 residues.

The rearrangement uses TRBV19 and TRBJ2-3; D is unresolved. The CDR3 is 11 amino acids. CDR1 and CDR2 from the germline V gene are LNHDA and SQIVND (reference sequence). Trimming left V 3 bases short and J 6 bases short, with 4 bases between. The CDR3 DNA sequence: TGTGCCAGTAGTATCCGGGATACGCAGTATTTT. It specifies CASSIRDTQYF. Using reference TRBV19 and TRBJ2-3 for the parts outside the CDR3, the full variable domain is DGGITQSPKYLFRKEGQNVTLSCEQNLNHDAMYWYRQDPGQGLRLIYYSQIVNDFQKGDIAEGYSVSREKKESFPLTVTSAQKNPTAFYLCASSIRDTQYFGPGTRLTVL.